This note documents a single T cell receptor beta chain sequence. Authors' data handling: For nucleated cells, counts were estimated from reference gene primer amplification. Only in-frame clones appear in the TCRdb table, and some are missing; sequencing was by immunoSEQ multiplex PCR. V, J and clone size derive from that table, while D and trimming were established from the DNA sequence. The data hold fewer than 100,000 clones, with about 85% observed a single time. The data originate from a study of blood T cell repertoires in COVID-19. Study-wide context: Acute and convalescent COVID-19 samples came from the United States, Italy and Spain. Sample material is recorded as cDNA or gDNA derived from T cells, B-cell-depleted T cells, or PBMCs.

The germline CDR1 and CDR2 sequences are KGHSH and LQKENI. This CDR3 is 15 amino acids long. The V segment lost 2 bases and the J segment 0 bases; nucleotides outside the gene matches: 3. Sequenced input: peripheral blood. V gene TRBV18 combines with J gene TRBJ1-1; the match to TRBD1 covers 7 bases. The clonotype originates from a man in his 70s with acute or convalescent COVID-19. The CDR3 DNA reads TGTGCCAGCTCACCAGGGACAGAGATGAACACTGAAGCTTTCTTT. Residues: CASSPGTEMNTEAFF.